This T cell receptor beta chain derives from a study of blood T cell repertoires in COVID-19. J gave up 1 base and V 5 bases, and 12 bases lay outside the gene matches. Germline V gene data show CDR1 as SGHNT and CDR2 as YENEEA. This CDR3 is 20 amino acids long. Some clones are missing from TCRdb's copy, which holds only in-frame ones; the method was immunoSEQ multiplex PCR. The table includes fewer than 55,000 clones, 65% to 85% detected once. Sequenced: peripheral blood. The chain joins TRBV11-3 to TRBJ2-3; 16 bases are shared with TRBD2. This receptor was identified in an elderly woman with COVID-19, enrolled during active disease. The CDR3 sequence is CASSPGMGLAGGLGTDTQYF. The CDR3 DNA follows: TGTGCCAGCAGCCCCGGTATGGGACTAGCGGGAGGGCTCGGCACAGATACGCAGTATTTT.